This T cell receptor (beta chain) is drawn from a study of cytomegalovirus exposure and HLA in healthy donors. About the research overall: Roughly 86 million unique TCRs from HLA-typed donors made up an early data release.

Both 60 Vbeta primers and 13 Jbeta primers went into the PCR. Assay used: immunoSEQ multiplex PCR; TCRdb lists only in-frame clones, some missing. The sample comprises some 200,000 clones, roughly 84% of which are singletons, and less than 2% rests with the top ten. This clonotype originated in a man aged 45-60 years in good health and CMV-seronegative. Sequencing was done on a sample of PBMCs.

CDR3 nucleotide sequence: TGCGCCAGCAGCTTGTCCAGGGGGAAGGCGGGAGGGCGGTATGAGCAGTTCTTC. The encoded protein is CASSLSRGKAGGRYEQFF. The rearrangement links TRBV5-1 to TRBJ2-1, with 9 positions matching TRBD2. Germline CDR1 reads SGHRS; CDR2 reads YFSETQ. Trimming cost V 1 base and J 8 bases; bases outside gene matches: 16. This CDR3 comprises 18 residues.